This TCR beta chain was found in a study of blood T cell repertoires in COVID-19. Turning to the study itself: Samples taken during acute and convalescent COVID-19 were collected in the United States, Italy and Spain. PBMCs, B-cell-depleted T cells, or T cells provided the cDNA or gDNA that made up the material.

Per the original methods: Nucleated cell counts were estimated from reference gene primer amplification. This table comes from immunoSEQ multiplex PCR, and its TCRdb copy is limited to in-frame clones, with some not included. The V and J calls and clone size are taken from that table; D and trimming were inferred from the DNA. The sample lists under 300,000 clones, less than 90% seen once, with approximately 6.2% in the top ten. This TCR derives from a man in his sixties with acute or convalescent COVID-19. The sequenced sample consisted of peripheral blood.

The CDR3 nucleotides read TGTGCCAGCAGCGTAGGTTGGCTGAACTATGGCTACACCTTC. The encoded protein is CASSVGWLNYGYTF. V usage is TRBV9 and J usage is TRBJ1-2; D remains unclear. Germline CDR1 and CDR2: SGDLS and YYNGEE. Trimming took off 0 bases at V and 2 bases at J, with 8 bases between the two ends. The CDR3 is made up of 14 amino acids.